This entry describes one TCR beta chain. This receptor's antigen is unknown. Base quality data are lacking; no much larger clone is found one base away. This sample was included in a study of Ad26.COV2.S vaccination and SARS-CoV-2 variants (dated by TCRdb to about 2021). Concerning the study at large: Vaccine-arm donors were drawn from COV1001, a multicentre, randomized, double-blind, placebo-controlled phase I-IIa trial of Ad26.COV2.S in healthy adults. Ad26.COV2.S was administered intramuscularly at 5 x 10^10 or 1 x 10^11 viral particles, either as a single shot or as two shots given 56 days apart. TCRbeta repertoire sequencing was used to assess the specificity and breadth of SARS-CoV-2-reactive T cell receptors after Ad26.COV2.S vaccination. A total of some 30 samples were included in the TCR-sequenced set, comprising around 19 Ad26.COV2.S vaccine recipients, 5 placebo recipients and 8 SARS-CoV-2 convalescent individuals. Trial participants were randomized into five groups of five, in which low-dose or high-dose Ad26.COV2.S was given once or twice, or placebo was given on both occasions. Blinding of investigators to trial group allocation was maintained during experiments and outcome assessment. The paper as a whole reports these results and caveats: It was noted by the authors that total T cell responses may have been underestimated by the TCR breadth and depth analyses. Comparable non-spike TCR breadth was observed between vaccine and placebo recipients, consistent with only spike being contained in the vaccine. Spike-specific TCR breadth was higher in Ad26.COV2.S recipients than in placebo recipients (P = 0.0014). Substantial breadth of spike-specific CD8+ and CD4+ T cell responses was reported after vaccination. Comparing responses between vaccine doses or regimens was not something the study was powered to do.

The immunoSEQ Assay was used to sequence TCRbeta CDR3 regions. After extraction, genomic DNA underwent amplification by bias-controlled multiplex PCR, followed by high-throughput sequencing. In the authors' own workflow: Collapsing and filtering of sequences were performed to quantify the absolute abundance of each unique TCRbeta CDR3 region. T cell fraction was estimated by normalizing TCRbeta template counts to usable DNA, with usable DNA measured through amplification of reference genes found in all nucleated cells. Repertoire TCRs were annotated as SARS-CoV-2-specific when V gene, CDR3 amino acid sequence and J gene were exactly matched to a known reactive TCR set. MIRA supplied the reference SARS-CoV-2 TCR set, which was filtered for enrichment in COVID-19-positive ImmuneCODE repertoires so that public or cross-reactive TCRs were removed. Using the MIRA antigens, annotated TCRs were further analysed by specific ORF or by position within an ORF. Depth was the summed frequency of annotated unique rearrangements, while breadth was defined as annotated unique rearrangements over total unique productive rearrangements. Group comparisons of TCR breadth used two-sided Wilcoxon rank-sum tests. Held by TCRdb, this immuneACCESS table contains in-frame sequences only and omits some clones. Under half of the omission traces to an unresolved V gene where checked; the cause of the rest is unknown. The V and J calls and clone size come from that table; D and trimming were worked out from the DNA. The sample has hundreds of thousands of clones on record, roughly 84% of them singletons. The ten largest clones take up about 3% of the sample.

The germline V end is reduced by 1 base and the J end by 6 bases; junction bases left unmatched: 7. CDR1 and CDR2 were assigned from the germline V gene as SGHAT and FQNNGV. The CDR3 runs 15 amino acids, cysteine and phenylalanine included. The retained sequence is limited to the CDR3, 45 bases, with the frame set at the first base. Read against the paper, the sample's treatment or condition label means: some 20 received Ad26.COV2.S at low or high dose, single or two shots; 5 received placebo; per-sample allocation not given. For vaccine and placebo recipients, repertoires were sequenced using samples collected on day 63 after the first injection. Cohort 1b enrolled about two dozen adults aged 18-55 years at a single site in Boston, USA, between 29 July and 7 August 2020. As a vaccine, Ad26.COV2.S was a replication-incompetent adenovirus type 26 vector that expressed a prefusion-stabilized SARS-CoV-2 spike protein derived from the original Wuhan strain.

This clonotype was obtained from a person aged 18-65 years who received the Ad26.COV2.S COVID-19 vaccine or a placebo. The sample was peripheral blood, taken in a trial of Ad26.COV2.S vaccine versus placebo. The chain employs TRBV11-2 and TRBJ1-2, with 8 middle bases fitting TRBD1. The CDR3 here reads CASSLGQGALHGYTF. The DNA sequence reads TGTGCCAGCAGCTTAGGTCAGGGGGCGCTTCATGGCTACACCTTC.